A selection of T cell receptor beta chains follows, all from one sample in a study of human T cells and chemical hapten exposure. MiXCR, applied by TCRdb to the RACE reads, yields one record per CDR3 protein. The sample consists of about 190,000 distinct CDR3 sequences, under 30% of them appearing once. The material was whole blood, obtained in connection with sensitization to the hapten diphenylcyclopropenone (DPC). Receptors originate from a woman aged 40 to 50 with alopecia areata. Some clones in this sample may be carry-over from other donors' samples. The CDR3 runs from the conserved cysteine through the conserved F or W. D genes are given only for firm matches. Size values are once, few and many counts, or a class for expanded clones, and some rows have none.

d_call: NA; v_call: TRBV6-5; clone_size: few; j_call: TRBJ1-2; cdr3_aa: CASSSRDYGYTF; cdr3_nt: TGTGCCAGCAGCTCGAGAGACTATGGCTACACCTTC
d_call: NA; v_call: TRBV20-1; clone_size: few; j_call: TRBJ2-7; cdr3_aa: CSARDLQSYEQYF; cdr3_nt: TGCAGTGCTAGAGATCTCCAAAGCTACGAGCAGTACTTC
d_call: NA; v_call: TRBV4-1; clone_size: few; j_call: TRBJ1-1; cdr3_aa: CASSHDSRGNTEAFF; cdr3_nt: TGCGCCAGCAGCCATGATAGTCGGGGGAACACTGAAGCTTTCTTT
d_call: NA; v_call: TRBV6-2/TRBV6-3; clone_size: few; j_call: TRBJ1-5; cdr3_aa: CASSFNAGLINQPQHF; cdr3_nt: TGTGCCAGCAGTTTTAATGCAGGGCTTATCAATCAGCCCCAGCATTTT
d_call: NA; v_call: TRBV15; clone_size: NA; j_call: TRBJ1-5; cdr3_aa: CATSRDLFNQPQHF; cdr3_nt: TGTGCCACCAGCAGAGATCTGTTCAATCAGCCCCAGCATTTT
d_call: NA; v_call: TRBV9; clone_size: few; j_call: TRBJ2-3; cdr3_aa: CASSVAGGHSTDTQYF; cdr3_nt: TGTGCCAGCAGCGTAGCGGGCGGACATAGCACAGATACGCAGTATTTT
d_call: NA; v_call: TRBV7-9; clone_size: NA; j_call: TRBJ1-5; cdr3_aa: CASSLAGGGNQPQHF; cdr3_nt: TGTGCCAGCAGCTTAGCGGGGGGAGGCAATCAGCCCCAGCATTTT
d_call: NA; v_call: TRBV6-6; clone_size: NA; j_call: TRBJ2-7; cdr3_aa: CASSYSGESSYEQYF; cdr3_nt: TGTGCCAGCAGTTACTCGGGGGAGAGCTCCTACGAGCAGTACTTC
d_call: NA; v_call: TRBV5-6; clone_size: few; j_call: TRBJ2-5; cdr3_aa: CASSLAGTQYF; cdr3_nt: TGTGCCAGCAGCTTGGCGGGGACCCAGTACTTC
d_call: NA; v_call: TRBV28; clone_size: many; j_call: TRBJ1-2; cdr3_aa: CASMGPYGYTF; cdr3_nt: TGTGCCAGCATGGGCCCCTATGGCTACACCTTC
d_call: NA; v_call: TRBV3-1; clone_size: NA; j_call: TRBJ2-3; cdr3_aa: CASSQDGMGDTQYF; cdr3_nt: TGTGCCAGCAGCCAAGATGGTATGGGAGATACGCAGTATTTT
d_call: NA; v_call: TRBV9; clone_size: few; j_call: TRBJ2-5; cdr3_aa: CASSPRQGETQYF; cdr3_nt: TGTGCCAGCAGCCCCCGGCAGGGAGAGACCCAGTACTTC
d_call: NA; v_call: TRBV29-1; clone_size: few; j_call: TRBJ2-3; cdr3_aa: CSVDRQTVQADTQYF; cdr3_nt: TGCAGCGTTGACAGGCAGACGGTCCAGGCAGATACGCAGTATTTT
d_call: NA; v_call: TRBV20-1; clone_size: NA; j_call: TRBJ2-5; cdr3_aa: CSASPNVETQYF; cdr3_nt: TGCAGTGCTAGCCCTAACGTGGAGACCCAGTACTTC
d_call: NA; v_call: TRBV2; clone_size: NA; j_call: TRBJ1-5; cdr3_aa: CASSDRGVGQPQHF; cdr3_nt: TGTGCCAGCAGTGACAGGGGTGTAGGGCAGCCCCAGCATTTT
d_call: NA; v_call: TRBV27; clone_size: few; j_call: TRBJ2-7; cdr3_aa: CASSQRSFNEQYF; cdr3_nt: TGTGCCAGCAGTCAGAGGAGTTTCAACGAGCAGTACTTC
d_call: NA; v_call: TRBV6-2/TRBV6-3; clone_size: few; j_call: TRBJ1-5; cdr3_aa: CASHRGPNQPQHF; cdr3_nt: TGTGCCAGCCATCGGGGGCCCAATCAGCCCCAGCATTTT
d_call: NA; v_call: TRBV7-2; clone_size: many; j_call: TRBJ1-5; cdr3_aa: CASSSMGDLQPQHF; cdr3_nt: TGTGCCAGCAGCTCAATGGGGGACCTCCAGCCCCAGCATTTT
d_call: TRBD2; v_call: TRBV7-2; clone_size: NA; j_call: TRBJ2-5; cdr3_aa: CASSGDGRGRYNHGTQYF; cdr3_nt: TGTGCCAGCAGCGGTGACGGGAGGGGCCGCTACAACCATGGGACCCAGTACTTC
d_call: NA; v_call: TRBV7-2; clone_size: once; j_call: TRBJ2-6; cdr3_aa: CASSLVPGSSPGANVLTF; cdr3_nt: TGTGCCAGCAGCTTAGTTCCGGGAAGCTCCCCTGGGGCCAACGTCCTGACTTTC
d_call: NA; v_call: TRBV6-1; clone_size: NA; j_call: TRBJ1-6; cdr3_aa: CASSLSSTGVNF; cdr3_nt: TGTGCCAGCAGTCTCAGTTCGACCGGTGTTAACTTT
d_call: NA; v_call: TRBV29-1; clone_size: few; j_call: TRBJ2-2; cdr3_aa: CSVAGLVTGELFF; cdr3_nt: TGCAGCGTTGCTGGACTTGTCACCGGGGAGCTGTTTTTT
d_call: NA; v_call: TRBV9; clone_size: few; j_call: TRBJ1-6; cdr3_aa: CASSPFEVGSSPLHF; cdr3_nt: TGTGCCAGCAGCCCCTTTGAGGTTGGGAGTTCACCCCTCCACTTT
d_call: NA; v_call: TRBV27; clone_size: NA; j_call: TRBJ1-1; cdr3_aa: CASSPYPGTEAFF; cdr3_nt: TGTGCCAGCAGCCCTTATCCAGGGACTGAAGCTTTCTTT
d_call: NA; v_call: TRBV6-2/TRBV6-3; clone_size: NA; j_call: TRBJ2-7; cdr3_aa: CASQSGDSREQYF; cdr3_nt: TGTGCCTCCCAGTCGGGGGACAGTAGAGAGCAGTACTTC
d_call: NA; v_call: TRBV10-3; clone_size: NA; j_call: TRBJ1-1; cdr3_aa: CAITGVGATEAFF; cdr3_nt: TGTGCCATCACAGGGGTGGGGGCCACTGAAGCTTTCTTT
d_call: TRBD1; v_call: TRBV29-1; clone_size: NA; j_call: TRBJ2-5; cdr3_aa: CSGRDRGLQETQYF; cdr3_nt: TGCAGCGGGAGGGACAGGGGGCTCCAAGAGACCCAGTACTTC
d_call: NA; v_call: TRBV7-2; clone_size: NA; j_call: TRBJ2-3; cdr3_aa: CASGLPSTDTQYF; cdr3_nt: TGTGCCAGCGGCCTCCCGAGCACAGATACGCAGTATTTT
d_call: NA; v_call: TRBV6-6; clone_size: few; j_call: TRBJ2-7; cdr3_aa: CATRQGGEEYEQYF; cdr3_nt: TGTGCCACCCGACAAGGTGGGGAGGAATACGAGCAGTACTTC
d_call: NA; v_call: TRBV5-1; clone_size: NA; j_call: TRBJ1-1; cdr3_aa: CASSLPSTVNTEAFF; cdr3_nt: TGCGCCAGCAGCCTGCCCTCGACAGTGAACACTGAAGCTTTCTTT
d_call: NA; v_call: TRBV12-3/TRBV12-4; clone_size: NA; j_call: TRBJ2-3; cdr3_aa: CASSFQSSTDTQYF; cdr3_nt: TGTGCCAGCAGTTTTCAAAGCAGCACAGATACGCAGTATTTT
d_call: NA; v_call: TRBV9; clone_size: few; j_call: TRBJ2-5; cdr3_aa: CASSPGAHQETQYF; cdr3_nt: TGTGCCAGCAGCCCCGGGGCCCACCAAGAGACCCAGTACTTC
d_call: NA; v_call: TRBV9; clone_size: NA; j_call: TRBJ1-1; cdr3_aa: CASSVTGQLTEAFF; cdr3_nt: TGTGCCAGCAGCGTAACCGGACAGCTTACTGAAGCTTTCTTT
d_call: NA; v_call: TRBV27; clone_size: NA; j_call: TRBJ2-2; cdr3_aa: CASSYNSNTGELFF; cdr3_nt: TGTGCCAGCAGTTATAATTCAAATACCGGGGAGCTGTTTTTT
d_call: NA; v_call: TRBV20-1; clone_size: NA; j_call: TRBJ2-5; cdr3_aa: CSATPGVNGQETQYF; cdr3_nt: TGCAGTGCTACCCCTGGGGTCAACGGACAAGAGACCCAGTACTTC
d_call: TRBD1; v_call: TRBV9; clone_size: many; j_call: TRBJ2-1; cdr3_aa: CASSVTGTELNNEQFF; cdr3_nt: TGTGCCAGCAGCGTAACCGGGACAGAATTGAATAATGAGCAGTTCTTC
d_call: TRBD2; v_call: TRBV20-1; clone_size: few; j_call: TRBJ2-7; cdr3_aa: CSARHPTSGHYEQYF; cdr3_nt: TGCAGTGCTAGACATCCCACTAGCGGGCATTACGAGCAGTACTTC
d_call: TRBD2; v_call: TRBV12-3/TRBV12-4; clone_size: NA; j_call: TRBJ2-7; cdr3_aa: CASSLWGSGRHTEQYF; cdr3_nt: TGTGCCAGCAGTTTATGGGGTAGCGGGAGACATACCGAGCAGTACTTC
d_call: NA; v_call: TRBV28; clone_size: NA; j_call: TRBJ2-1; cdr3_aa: CASSGSIYNEQFF; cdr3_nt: TGTGCCAGCAGTGGGTCGATTTACAATGAGCAGTTCTTC
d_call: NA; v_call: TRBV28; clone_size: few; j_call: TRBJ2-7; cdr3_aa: CASSSPLGGSGSYEQYF; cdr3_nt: TGTGCCAGCAGTTCCCCCCTTGGTGGTAGCGGATCCTACGAGCAGTACTTC
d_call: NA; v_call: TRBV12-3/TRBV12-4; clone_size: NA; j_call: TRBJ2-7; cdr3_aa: CASSHGDPKVGYEQYF; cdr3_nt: TGTGCCAGCAGTCACGGGGACCCTAAGGTGGGGTACGAGCAGTACTTC
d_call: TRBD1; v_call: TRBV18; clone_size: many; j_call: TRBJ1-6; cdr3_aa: CASSPGQGGSPLHF; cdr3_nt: TGTGCCAGCTCACCGGGACAGGGAGGCTCACCCCTCCACTTT
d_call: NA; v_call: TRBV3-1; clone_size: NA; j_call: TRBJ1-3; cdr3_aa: CASSQETGGRIF; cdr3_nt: TGTGCCAGCAGCCAAGAAACGGGCGGACGGATTTTT
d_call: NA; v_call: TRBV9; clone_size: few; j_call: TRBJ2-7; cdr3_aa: CASSVDGTVAYEQYF; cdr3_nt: TGTGCCAGCAGCGTAGATGGGACGGTCGCCTACGAGCAGTACTTC
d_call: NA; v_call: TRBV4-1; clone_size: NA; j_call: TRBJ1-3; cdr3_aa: CASSQDRGPGNTIYF; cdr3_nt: TGCGCCAGCAGCCAAGATAGGGGCCCTGGAAACACCATATATTTT
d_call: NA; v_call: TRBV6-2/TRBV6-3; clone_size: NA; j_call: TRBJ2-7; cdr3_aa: CASSYSEDYSYEQYF; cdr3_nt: TGTGCCAGCAGTTACTCGGAGGATTACTCCTACGAGCAGTACTTC
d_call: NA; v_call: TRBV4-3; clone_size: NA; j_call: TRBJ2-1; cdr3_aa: CASSQDSAAQFF; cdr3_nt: TGCGCCAGCAGCCAAGATAGTGCTGCGCAGTTCTTC
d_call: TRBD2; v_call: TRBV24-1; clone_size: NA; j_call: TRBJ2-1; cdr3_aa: CATSDMGLADSYNEQFF; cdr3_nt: TGTGCCACCAGTGACATGGGACTAGCGGACTCCTACAATGAGCAGTTCTTC
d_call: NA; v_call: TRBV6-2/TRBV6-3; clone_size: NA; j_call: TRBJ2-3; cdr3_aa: CASSYSTSAAGLTQYF; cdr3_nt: TGTGCCAGCAGTTACTCGACTTCGGCGGCCGGTCTTACGCAGTATTTT
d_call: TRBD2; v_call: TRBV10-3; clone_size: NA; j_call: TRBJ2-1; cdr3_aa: CATGPASGVFNEQFF; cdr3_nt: TGTGCCACGGGACCGGCTAGCGGCGTTTTCAATGAGCAGTTCTTC
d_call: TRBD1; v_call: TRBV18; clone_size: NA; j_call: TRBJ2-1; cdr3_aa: CASSGQGVINEQFF; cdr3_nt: TGTGCCAGCTCCGGACAGGGGGTGATCAATGAGCAGTTCTTC
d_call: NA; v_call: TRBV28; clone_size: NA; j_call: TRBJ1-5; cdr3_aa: CASIQAGNSNQPQHF; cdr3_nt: TGTGCCAGCATCCAGGCGGGGAATAGCAATCAGCCCCAGCATTTT